This paragraph reports one T cell receptor beta chain. Its specificity is unknown. Assay used: immunoSEQ multiplex PCR; TCRdb lists only in-frame clones, some missing. The top ten hold under 2% of the sample, which has around 720,000 clones, about 80% seen once. The data were obtained in a study of shared clonotypes between healthy human individuals. In the study overall: The plates for each donor numbered three CD4 naive, three CD4 memory, two CD8 naive and one CD8 memory. Study outcomes and limitations: Shared clonotypes across all four donors exceeded non-shared ones in generation probability. Across a handful of donors, naive CD4 shared roughly 5.2%, naive CD8 approximately 3.5%, memory CD4 roughly 2.4%, memory CD8 0.4% to 0.5%.

V dropped 2 bases and J dropped 8 bases, with 16 bases sitting between them. The CDR3 has 14 amino acids. Per the germline V gene, CDR1 is SGHTS and CDR2 is YDEGEE. The chain recombines TRBV5-8 with TRBJ1-2; a possible D gene is TRBD1 (6 bases). This TCR came from a woman aged 25-40 years in good health. The sequencing sample was made of memory CD4+ T cells sorted from blood. Specified subset: CD45RA-negative fraction. CDR3 loop: CASSFGQGRRGYTF. The CDR3 DNA sequence: TGTGCCAGCAGCTTTGGGCAGGGGCGAAGGGGCTACACCTTC.